The 2 T cell receptor beta chains reported below all come from one sample, sequenced in a study of Ad26.COV2.S vaccination and SARS-CoV-2 variants. Only in-frame clones appear in the TCRdb table, and some are missing; sequencing was by immunoSEQ multiplex PCR. The repertoire holds roughly 420,000 clones, roughly 88% seen once, with 3.6% in the top ten. Treatment: some 20 received Ad26.COV2.S at low or high dose, single or two shots; several received placebo; per-sample allocation not given. Sample collection was performed on day 63 after the first vaccine or placebo injection. The source was peripheral blood, collected in a trial of Ad26.COV2.S vaccine versus placebo. These receptors originate from a person aged 18 to 65 who received the Ad26.COV2.S COVID-19 vaccine or a placebo.

V is TRBV3-1 (or the pseudogene TRBV3-2) and J is TRBJ2-7; 10 bases agree with TRBD2. The CDR3 contains 15 residues. CDR1 is LGHDT and CDR2 is YNNKEL in the germline V gene (reference sequence). V shed 1 base and J 2 bases; nucleotides not matched to a gene: 2. The CDR3 coding sequence is TGTGCCAGCAGCCAAGTACTAGCGGGGACCTACGAGCAGTACTTC. Translated: CASSQVLAGTYEQYF.

This sequence joins TRBV7-3 and TRBJ2-6; D perhaps matches TRBD1 (5 bases). CDR3 length equals 15 residues. In germline, CDR1 is SGHTA, CDR2 FQGTGA. The ends were cut back, 5 bases at V and 1 base at J, with 9 bases in the middle. The CDR3 loop is CASSRQGSGANVLTF. Here the CDR3 DNA reads TGTGCCAGCAGCCGGCAGGGATCTGGGGCCAACGTCCTGACTTTC.